This TCR beta chain is from a study of blood T cell repertoires in COVID-19. Study details: There were acute and convalescent COVID-19 samples, and they came from the United States, Italy and Spain. T cells, B-cell-depleted T cells, or PBMCs supplied cDNA or gDNA.

The ends were cut back, 6 bases at V and 0 bases at J, with 14 bases in the middle. Germline CDR1 reads KGHSH; CDR2 reads LQKENI. The length of the CDR3 is 15 residues. Authors' methods: Amplification of reference gene primers provided the estimated nucleated cell counts. Produced via immunoSEQ multiplex PCR; TCRdb's table is partial and in-frame only. V and J calls and clone size follow that table, whereas D and trimming were derived from the DNA. In the table there are about 80,000 clones, around 77% of which are singletons. This TCR was sampled from a man between 65 and 79 years old with active or convalescent COVID-19. The rearrangement joins TRBV18 to TRBJ1-1; D gene ambiguous. Sequenced sample: peripheral blood. This chain's CDR3 is CASSPPATMNTEAFF. The CDR3 DNA follows: TGTGCCAGCTCTCCCCCTGCTACTATGAACACTGAAGCTTTCTTT.